This is a list of T cell receptor beta chains from one sample in a study of blood T cell repertoires in COVID-19. Sequenced by immunoSEQ multiplex PCR; TCRdb stores in-frame clones only, minus some. Of just under 300,000 clones listed, more than 75% are singletons. The specimen sequenced was peripheral blood. These receptors all stem from a man aged 65 to 85 with acute or convalescent COVID-19. Each CDR3 is given with its conserved first and last residue. The D gene is left open where the match is weak. Size is stated for part of the rows, as once, few or many counts, or as a class when the clone is expanded.

>14|NA|NA|TRBJ1-5|TRBV7-8
CASSTQGPLEPQHF
TGTGCCAGCAGCACCCAGGGGCCCTTGGAGCCCCAGCATTTT
>15|NA|NA|TRBJ1-5|TRBV3-1/TRBV3-2
CASSQSDMLNQPQHF
TGTGCCAGCAGCCAATCCGACATGCTCAATCAGCCCCAGCATTTT
>15|NA|TRBD2|TRBJ2-1|TRBV19
CASSIASGAYNEQFF
TGTGCCAGTAGTATTGCTAGCGGGGCGTACAATGAGCAGTTCTTC
>13|few|NA|TRBJ2-7|TRBV9
CASSVDTGDEQYF
TGTGCCAGCAGCGTAGACACCGGAGACGAGCAGTACTTC
>14|NA|TRBD1|TRBJ1-2|TRBV28
CASSLGTGSYGYTF
TGTGCCAGCAGTTTAGGGACAGGCTCCTATGGCTACACCTTC
>13|few|NA|TRBJ1-2|TRBV28
CASSFAGLYGYTF
TGTGCCAGCAGTTTTGCGGGCCTCTATGGCTACACCTTC
>15|NA|NA|TRBJ2-3|TRBV28
CASSPGQTRTDTQYF
TGTGCCAGCAGTCCCGGACAGACCCGCACAGATACGCAGTATTTT
>15|NA|NA|TRBJ1-5|TRBV5-5
CASSLGSRGGAPQHF
TGTGCCAGCAGCTTGGGGTCCCGGGGGGGAGCGCCCCAGCATTTT
>15|NA|TRBD1|TRBJ2-5|TRBV19
CASSIDYRGTETQYF
TGTGCCAGTAGTATAGATTACAGGGGAACGGAGACCCAGTACTTC
>12|NA|NA|TRBJ1-2|TRBV24-1
CATSDNSYGYTF
TGTGCCACCAGTGACAACAGTTATGGCTACACCTTC
>13|once|TRBD2|TRBJ2-1|TRBV7-9
CASGLAGDHEQFF
TGTGCCAGCGGACTAGCGGGGGACCATGAGCAGTTCTTC
>15|NA|TRBD1|TRBJ2-3|TRBV19
CASSIVQGALDTQYF
TGTGCCAGTAGTATAGTACAGGGGGCTTTGGATACGCAGTATTTT
>16|NA|NA|TRBJ2-3|TRBV5-1
CASSPVGGFSTDTQYF
TGCGCCAGCAGCCCGGTGGGCGGGTTTAGCACAGATACGCAGTATTTT
>15|NA|TRBD2|TRBJ2-5|TRBV2
CASSDSGGALETQYF
TGTGCCAGCAGTGATAGCGGGGGGGCTCTAGAGACCCAGTACTTC
>14|NA|TRBD2|TRBJ2-2|TRBV7-3
CASRPAGETGELFF
TGTGCCAGCAGGCCGGCGGGGGAAACCGGGGAGCTGTTTTTT
>13|NA|NA|TRBJ1-5|TRBV12-3/TRBV12-4
CASSFSAGQPQHF
TGTGCCAGCAGTTTTTCGGCGGGTCAGCCCCAGCATTTT
>14|NA|NA|TRBJ2-7|TRBV6-5
CASSPGTYSYEQYF
TGTGCCAGCAGTCCCGGGACATACTCCTACGAGCAGTACTTC
>13|NA|TRBD2|TRBJ2-1|TRBV10-3
CATQPGLAGGTFF
TGTGCCACCCAGCCGGGACTAGCGGGGGGGACCTTCTTC
>15|NA|TRBD1|TRBJ2-7|TRBV6-5
CASSYTGTGNYEQYF
TGTGCCAGCAGTTACACCGGGACAGGGAACTACGAGCAGTACTTC
>16|NA|TRBD2|TRBJ2-5|TRBV30
CAWSYGLAGGPETQYF
TGTGCCTGGAGCTACGGACTAGCGGGGGGGCCTGAGACCCAGTACTTC
>14|NA|TRBD1|TRBJ1-2|TRBV6-6
CASSYGTGESGYTF
TGTGCCAGCAGTTACGGGACAGGGGAAAGTGGCTACACCTTC
>16|NA|TRBD1|TRBJ1-5|TRBV5-1
CASSPRSGQGYQPQHF
TGCGCCAGCAGCCCAAGGTCGGGACAGGGCTATCAGCCCCAGCATTTT
>13|NA|NA|TRBJ1-4|TRBV28
CASRGAGLEKLFF
TGTGCCAGCAGGGGAGCCGGTCTTGAAAAACTGTTTTTT
>16|few|TRBD2|TRBJ2-1|TRBV18
CASSRLSGYSYNEQFF
TGTGCCAGCTCGCGCCTTAGCGGGTACTCCTACAATGAGCAGTTCTTC
>13|NA|NA|TRBJ1-1|TRBV11-2
CASSLARGTEAFF
TGTGCCAGCAGCTTGGCTAGGGGGACTGAAGCTTTCTTT
>16|NA|NA|TRBJ1-2|TRBV28
CASSPSAGSLNYGYTF
TGTGCCAGCAGTCCCTCAGCAGGCTCACTTAACTATGGCTACACCTTC
>15|NA|TRBD2|TRBJ2-1|TRBV2
CASRRTSGGENEQFF
TGTGCCAGCAGGAGGACTAGCGGGGGGGAGAATGAGCAGTTCTTC
>18|NA|TRBD1|TRBJ1-2|TRBV7-2
CASSPLKLGQGPNYGYTF
TGTGCCAGCAGCCCACTGAAACTCGGACAGGGACCTAACTATGGCTACACCTTC
>15|once|TRBD2|TRBJ2-5|TRBV5-1
CASSLPSGVQETQYF
TGCGCCAGCAGCTTGCCTAGCGGGGTCCAAGAGACCCAGTACTTC
>17|NA|NA|TRBJ1-3|TRBV10-3
CAISDTGTSLSGNTIYF
TGTGCCATCAGTGACACAGGAACCTCGCTCTCTGGAAACACCATATATTTT
>16|NA|NA|TRBJ2-2|TRBV15
CATSGAQGLGTGELFF
TGTGCCACCAGCGGAGCTCAGGGATTGGGGACCGGGGAGCTGTTTTTT
>13|NA|TRBD1|TRBJ2-4|TRBV30
CAWSEQGPGVQYF
TGTGCCTGGAGTGAACAGGGGCCCGGGGTTCAGTACTTC
>14|NA|NA|TRBJ1-1|TRBV3-1/TRBV3-2
CASSQATENTEAFF
TGTGCCAGCAGCCAAGCGACAGAGAACACTGAAGCTTTCTTT
>16|NA|TRBD1|TRBJ2-7|TRBV5-5
CASSLGGQGTSYEQYF
TGTGCCAGCAGCTTGGGTGGACAGGGGACCTCCTACGAGCAGTACTTC
>13|NA|TRBD1|TRBJ1-1|TRBV14
CASSHRGPTEAFF
TGTGCCAGCAGCCACAGGGGGCCCACTGAAGCTTTCTTT
>12|NA|NA|TRBJ2-7|TRBV7-2
CASSYTGNEQYF
TGTGCCAGCAGCTATACAGGGAACGAGCAGTACTTC
>16|NA|TRBD2|TRBJ2-2|TRBV5-1
CASSDGLAGATGELFF
TGCGCCAGCAGCGATGGACTAGCGGGGGCCACCGGGGAGCTGTTTTTT
>16|NA|NA|TRBJ1-5|TRBV24-1
CATSDRTRNSNQPQHF
TGTGCCACCAGTGACCGTACTAGGAATAGCAATCAGCCCCAGCATTTT
>15|NA|NA|TRBJ1-2|TRBV9
CASSPPWGDHRGYTF
TGTGCCAGCAGCCCCCCCTGGGGGGATCATCGGGGCTACACCTTC
>13|NA|TRBD1|TRBJ1-3|TRBV24-1
CATEATGGNTIYF
TGTGCCACGGAGGCGACAGGGGGAAACACCATATATTTT
>12|NA|NA|TRBJ1-5|TRBV12-3/TRBV12-4
CASTQLNQPQHF
TGTGCCAGCACCCAACTAAATCAGCCCCAGCATTTT
>14|NA|NA|TRBJ2-3|TRBV28
CASSPRGPTDTQYF
TGTGCCAGCAGTCCCCGGGGTCCCACAGATACGCAGTATTTT
>14|NA|NA|TRBJ2-7|TRBV11-1
CASSEGLRPHEQYF
TGTGCCAGCAGCGAGGGCCTCAGACCCCACGAGCAGTACTTC
>13|few|NA|TRBJ1-2|TRBV28
CASSSTLSYGYTF
TGTGCCAGCAGTTCAACTCTGTCCTATGGCTACACCTTC
>14|NA|NA|TRBJ1-2|TRBV3-1/TRBV3-2
CASSQVPGGYGYTF
TGTGCCAGCAGCCAAGTTCCGGGGGGCTATGGCTACACCTTC
>13|NA|NA|TRBJ1-5|TRBV30
CAWSSRAGQPQHF
TGTGCCTGGAGTTCCAGGGCTGGACAGCCCCAGCATTTT
>11|NA|NA|TRBJ2-7|TRBV20-1
CSASGTYEQYF
TGCAGTGCTAGCGGTACCTACGAGCAGTACTTC
>13|NA|NA|TRBJ1-1|TRBV5-1
CASSLAQAGEAFF
TGCGCCAGCAGCCTGGCACAAGCCGGGGAAGCTTTCTTT
>11|NA|NA|TRBJ2-7|TRBV7-9
CASSLFFVIRF
TGTGCCAGCAGCTTATTCTTTGTCATTAGATTC
>16|few|TRBD2|TRBJ2-2|TRBV9
CASSKASGGRTGELFF
TGTGCCAGCAGCAAAGCTAGCGGGGGTCGTACCGGGGAGCTGTTTTTT
>15|NA|TRBD1|TRBJ2-7|TRBV6-5
CASSYSTDRGYEQYF
TGTGCCAGCAGTTACTCGACCGACAGGGGCTACGAGCAGTACTTC
>14|NA|NA|TRBJ2-7|TRBV28
CASREVRRDYEQYF
TGTGCCAGCAGAGAGGTCCGCAGGGATTACGAGCAGTACTTC
>16|NA|NA|TRBJ2-7|TRBV5-4
CASSLGRLTSSYEQYF
TGTGCCAGCAGCTTGGGCAGGCTAACTTCTTCCTACGAGCAGTACTTC
>14|NA|TRBD1|TRBJ1-6|TRBV6-5
CASKGDRANSPLHF
TGTGCCAGCAAAGGGGACAGAGCAAATTCACCCCTCCACTTT